This TCR beta chain emerged from a study of blood T cell repertoires in COVID-19. CDR3 length: 15 residues. V was clipped by 7 bases and J by 0 bases, with 16 bases between them. Per the germline V gene, CDR1 is DFQATT and CDR2 is SNEGSKA (reference sequence). Assay: immunoSEQ multiplex PCR; the TCRdb copy retains only in-frame clones and omits some. The data show hundreds of thousands of clones, 85% seen once. The count of this clone is one. The TCR sequence derives from a woman aged 18-29 years with acute or convalescent COVID-19. This chain uses TRBV20-1 with TRBJ2-1; D perhaps matches TRBD2 (6 bases). The sequenced material came from peripheral blood. The CDR3 bases are TGCAGTGGTAGTACATGGGACTCCTCCTACAATGAGCAGTTCTTC. Its protein product is CSGSTWDSSYNEQFF.